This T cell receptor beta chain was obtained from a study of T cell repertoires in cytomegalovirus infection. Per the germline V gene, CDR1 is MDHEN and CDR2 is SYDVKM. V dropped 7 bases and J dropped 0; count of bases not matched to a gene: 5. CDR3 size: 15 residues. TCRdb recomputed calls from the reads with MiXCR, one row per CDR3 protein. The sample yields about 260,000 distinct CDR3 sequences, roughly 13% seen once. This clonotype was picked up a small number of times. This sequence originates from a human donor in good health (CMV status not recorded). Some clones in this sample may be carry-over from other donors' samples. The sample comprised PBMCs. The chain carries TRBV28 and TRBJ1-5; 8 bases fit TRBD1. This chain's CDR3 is CASIRGPDSNQPQHF. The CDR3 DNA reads TGTGCCAGCATCAGGGGGCCGGATAGCAATCAGCCCCAGCATTTT.